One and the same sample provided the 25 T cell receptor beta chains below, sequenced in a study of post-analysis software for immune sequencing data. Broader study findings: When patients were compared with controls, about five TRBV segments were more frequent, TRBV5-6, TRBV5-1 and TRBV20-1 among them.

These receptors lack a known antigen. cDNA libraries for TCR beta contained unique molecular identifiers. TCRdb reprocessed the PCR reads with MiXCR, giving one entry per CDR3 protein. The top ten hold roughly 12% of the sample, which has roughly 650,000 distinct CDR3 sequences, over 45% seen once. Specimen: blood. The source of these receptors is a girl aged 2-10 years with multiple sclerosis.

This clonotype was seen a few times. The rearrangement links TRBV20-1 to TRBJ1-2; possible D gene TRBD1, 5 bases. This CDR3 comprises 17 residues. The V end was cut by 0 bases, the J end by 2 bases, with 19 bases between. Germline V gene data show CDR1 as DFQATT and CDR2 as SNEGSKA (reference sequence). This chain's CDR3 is CSARDLGTPTGNYGYTF. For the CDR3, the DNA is TGCAGTGCTAGAGATCTAGGGACGCCGACGGGCAACTATGGCTACACCTTC.

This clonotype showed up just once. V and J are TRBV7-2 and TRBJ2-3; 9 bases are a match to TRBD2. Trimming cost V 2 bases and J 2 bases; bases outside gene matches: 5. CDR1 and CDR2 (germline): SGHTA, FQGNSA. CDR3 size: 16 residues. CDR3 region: CASSLMLAGHTDTQYF. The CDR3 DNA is TGTGCCAGCAGCTTAATGCTAGCGGGACACACAGATACGCAGTATTTT.

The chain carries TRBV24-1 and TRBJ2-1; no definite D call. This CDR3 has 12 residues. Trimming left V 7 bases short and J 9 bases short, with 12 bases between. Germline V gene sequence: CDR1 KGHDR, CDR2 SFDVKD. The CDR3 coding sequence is TGTGCCACCAGGGCCAACAAGGGTGAGCAGTTCTTC. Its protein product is CATRANKGEQFF.

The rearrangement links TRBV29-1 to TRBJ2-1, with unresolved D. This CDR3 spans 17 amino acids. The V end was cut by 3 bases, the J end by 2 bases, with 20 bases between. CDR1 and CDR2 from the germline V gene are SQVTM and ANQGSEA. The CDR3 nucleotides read TGCAGCGTTGAGAGGCAGATCGGGTCCGGTACCTACAATGAGCAGTTCTTC. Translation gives CSVERQIGSGTYNEQFF.

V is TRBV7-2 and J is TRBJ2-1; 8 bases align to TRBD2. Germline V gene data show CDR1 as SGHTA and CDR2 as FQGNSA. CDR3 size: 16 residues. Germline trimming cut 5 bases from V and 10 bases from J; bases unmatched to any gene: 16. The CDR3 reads CASSPGRSGGTGEQFF. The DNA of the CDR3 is TGTGCCAGCAGCCCTGGGAGAAGCGGGGGAACCGGGGAGCAGTTCTTC.

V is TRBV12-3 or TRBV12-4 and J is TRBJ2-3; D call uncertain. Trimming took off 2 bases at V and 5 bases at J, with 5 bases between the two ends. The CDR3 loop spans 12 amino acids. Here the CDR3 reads CASSLMVDTQYF. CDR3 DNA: TGTGCCAGCAGTTTAATGGTAGATACGCAGTATTTT.

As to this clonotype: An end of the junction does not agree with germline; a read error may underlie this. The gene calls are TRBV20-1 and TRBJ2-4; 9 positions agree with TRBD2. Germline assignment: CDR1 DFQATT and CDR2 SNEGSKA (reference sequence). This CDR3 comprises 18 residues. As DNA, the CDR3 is TGCAGTGCTAGACTCCCTAGCGGGGCTATAGGGGCCAAAAACATTCGGTACTTC. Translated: CSARLPSGAIGAKNIRYF.

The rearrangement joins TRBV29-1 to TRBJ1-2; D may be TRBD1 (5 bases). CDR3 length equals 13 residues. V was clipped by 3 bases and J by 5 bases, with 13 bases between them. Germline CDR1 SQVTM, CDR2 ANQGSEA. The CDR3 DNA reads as TGCAGCGTTGACGCAGGGCTTAGGTATGGCTACACCTTC. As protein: CSVDAGLRYGYTF.

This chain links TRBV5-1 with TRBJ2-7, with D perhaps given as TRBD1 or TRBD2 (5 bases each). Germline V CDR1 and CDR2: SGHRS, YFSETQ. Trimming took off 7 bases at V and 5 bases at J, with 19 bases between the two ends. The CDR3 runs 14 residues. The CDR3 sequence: CASPPGTVGHEQYF. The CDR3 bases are TGCGCCAGCCCGCCCGGGACGGTTGGCCACGAGCAGTACTTC.

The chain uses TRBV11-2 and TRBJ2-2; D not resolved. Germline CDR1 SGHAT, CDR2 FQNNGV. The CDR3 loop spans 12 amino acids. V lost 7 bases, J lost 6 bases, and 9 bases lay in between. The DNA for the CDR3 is TGTGCCAGCACCCTGTATCCCGGGGAGCTGTTTTTT. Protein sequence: CASTLYPGELFF. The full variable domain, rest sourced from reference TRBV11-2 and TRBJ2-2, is EAGVAQSPRYKIIEKRQSVAFWCNPISGHATLYWYQQILGQGPKLLIQFQNNGVVDDSQLPKDRFSAERLKGVDSTLKIQPAKLEDSAVYLCASTLYPGELFFGEGSRLTVL.

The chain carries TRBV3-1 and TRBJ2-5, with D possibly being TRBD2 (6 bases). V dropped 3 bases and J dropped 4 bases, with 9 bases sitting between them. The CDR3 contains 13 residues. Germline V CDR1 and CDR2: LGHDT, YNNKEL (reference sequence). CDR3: CASSHGGSETQYF. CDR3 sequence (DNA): TGTGCCAGCAGCCACGGGGGATCAGAGACCCAGTACTTC.

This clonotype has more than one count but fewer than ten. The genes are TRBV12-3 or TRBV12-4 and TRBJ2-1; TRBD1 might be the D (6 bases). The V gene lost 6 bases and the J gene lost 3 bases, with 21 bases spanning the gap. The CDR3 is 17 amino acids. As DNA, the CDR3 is TGTGCCAGCAGAACGGACAGTTCTTTACCCCTCTACAATGAGCAGTTCTTC. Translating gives CASRTDSSLPLYNEQFF.

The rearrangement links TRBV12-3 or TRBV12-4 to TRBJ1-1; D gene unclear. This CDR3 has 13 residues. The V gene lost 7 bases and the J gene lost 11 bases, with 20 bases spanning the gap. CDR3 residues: CASTQGRRAGAFF. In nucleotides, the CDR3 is TGTGCCAGCACCCAAGGACGGAGGGCCGGGGCTTTCTTT.

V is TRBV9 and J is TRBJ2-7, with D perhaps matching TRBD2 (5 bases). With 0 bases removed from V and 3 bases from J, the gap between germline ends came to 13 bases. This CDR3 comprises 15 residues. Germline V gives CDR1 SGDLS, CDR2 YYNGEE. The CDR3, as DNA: TGTGCCAGCAGCGTAGGGAGGCACAGCTACTACGAGCAGTACTTC. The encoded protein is CASSVGRHSYYEQYF.

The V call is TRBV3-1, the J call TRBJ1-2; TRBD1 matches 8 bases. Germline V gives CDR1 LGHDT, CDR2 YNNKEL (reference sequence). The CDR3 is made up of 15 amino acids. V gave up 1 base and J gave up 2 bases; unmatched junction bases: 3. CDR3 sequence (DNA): TGTGCCAGCAGCCAAGGGACAGGGTCCAACTATGGCTACACCTTC. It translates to CASSQGTGSNYGYTF.

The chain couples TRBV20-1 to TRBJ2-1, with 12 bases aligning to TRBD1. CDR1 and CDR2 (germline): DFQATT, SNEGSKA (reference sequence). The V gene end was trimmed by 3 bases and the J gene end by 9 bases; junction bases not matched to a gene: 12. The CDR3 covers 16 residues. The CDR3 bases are TGCAGTGCTAGGTCCCGGGACAGGGGGCTTATCGGTGAGCAGTTCTTC. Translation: CSARSRDRGLIGEQFF.

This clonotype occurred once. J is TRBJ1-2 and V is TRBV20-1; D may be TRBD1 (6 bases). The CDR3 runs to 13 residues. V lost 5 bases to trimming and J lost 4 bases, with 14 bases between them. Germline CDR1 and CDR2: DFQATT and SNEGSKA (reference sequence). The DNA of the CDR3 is TGCAGTGCTGATACAGGGCTTGCCTATGGCTACACCTTC. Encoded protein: CSADTGLAYGYTF.

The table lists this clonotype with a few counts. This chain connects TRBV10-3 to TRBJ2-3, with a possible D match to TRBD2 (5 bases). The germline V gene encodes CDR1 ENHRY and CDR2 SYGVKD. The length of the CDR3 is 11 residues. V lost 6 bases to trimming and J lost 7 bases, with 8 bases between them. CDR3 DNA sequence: TGTGCCATCAGCTCGGGGAATACGCAGTATTTT. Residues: CAISSGNTQYF.

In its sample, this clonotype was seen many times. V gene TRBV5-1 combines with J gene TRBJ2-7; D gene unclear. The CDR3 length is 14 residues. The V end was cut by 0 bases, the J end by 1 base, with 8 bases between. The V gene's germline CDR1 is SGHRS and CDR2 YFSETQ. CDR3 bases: TGCGCCAGCAGCTTGGGGCCACCGTCCTACGAGCAGTACTTC. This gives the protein CASSLGPPSYEQYF.

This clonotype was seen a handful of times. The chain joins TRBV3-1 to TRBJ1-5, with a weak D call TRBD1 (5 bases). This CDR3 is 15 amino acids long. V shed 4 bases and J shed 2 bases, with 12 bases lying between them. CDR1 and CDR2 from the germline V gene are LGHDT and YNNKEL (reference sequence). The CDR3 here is CASSLQGEGNQPQHF. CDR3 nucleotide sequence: TGTGCCAGCAGCCTGCAGGGAGAGGGCAATCAGCCCCAGCATTTT. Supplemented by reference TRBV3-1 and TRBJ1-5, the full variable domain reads DTAVSQTPKYLVTQMGNDKSIKCEQNLGHDTMYWYKQDSKKFLKIMFSYNNKELIINETVPNRFSPKSPDKAHLNLHINSLELGDSAVYFCASSLQGEGNQPQHFGDGTRLSIL.

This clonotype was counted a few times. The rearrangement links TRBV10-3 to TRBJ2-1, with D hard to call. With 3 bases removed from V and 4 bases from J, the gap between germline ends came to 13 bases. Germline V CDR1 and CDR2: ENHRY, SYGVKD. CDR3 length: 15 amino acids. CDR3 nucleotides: TGTGCCATCAGTGAACTTGGCGGTATTTACAATGAGCAGTTCTTC. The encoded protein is CAISELGGIYNEQFF.

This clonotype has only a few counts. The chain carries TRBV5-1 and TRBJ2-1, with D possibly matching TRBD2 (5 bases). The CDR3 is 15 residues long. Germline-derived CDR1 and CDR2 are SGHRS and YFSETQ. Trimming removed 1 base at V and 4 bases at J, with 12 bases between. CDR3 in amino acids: CASSLFDGEYNEQFF. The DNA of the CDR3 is TGCGCCAGCAGCTTGTTTGACGGGGAGTACAATGAGCAGTTCTTC.

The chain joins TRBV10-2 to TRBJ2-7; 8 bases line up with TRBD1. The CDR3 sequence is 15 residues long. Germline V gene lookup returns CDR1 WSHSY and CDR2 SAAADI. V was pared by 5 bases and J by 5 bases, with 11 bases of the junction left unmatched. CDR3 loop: CASSIKAGGSDEQYF. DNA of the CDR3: TGCGCCAGCAGTATCAAGGCAGGGGGCTCAGACGAGCAGTACTTC.

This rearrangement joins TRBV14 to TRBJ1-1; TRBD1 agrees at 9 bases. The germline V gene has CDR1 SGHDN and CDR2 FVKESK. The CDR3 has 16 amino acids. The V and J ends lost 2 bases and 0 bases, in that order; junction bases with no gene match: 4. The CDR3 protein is CASSQLGTGLNTEAFF. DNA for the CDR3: TGTGCCAGCAGCCAACTCGGGACAGGGTTGAACACTGAAGCTTTCTTT.

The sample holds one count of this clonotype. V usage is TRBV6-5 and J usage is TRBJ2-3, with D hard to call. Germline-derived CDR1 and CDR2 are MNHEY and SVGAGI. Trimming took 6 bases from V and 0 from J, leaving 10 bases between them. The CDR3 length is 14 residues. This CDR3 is CASSRFTSTDTQYF. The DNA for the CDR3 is TGTGCCAGCAGCCGATTCACTAGCACAGATACGCAGTATTTT.